A selection of T cell receptor beta chains follows, all from one sample in a study of sequential checkpoint blockade in melanoma. Only in-frame clones appear in the TCRdb table, and some are missing; sequencing was by immunoSEQ multiplex PCR. The sample contains over 25,000 clones, roughly 84% of which appear only once. This material consisted of CD8+ T cells sorted from blood (inferred from file names), taken from a patient given nivolumab and ipilimumab in sequence. The receptors were sampled from a human donor with melanoma. CDR3s include the opening cysteine and the closing phenylalanine or tryptophan. The order of the fields is V gene, clone size, D gene, J gene, CDR3 length, CDR3 protein, CDR3 DNA. A D gene is named only where the DNA matches it firmly. Clone size is given for some rows only: seen once, a few or many times, or a class if the clone is expanded.

TRBV4-1	.	.	TRBJ2-7	14	CASSPLTGSYEQYF	TGCGCCAGCAGCCCTCTTACAGGGTCCTACGAGCAGTACTTC
TRBV4-2	.	TRBD2	TRBJ2-7	15	CASSQDFSGVYEQYF	TGTGCCAGCAGCCAAGATTTTAGCGGGGTATACGAGCAGTACTTC
TRBV30	.	.	TRBJ1-5	16	CAWSVRGQVGNQPQHF	TGTGCCTGGAGTGTTCGAGGGCAAGTAGGCAATCAGCCCCAGCATTTT
TRBV9	.	.	TRBJ1-2	14	CASSAGRTNYGYTF	TGTGCCAGCAGCGCGGGGAGAACTAACTATGGCTACACCTTC
TRBV18	.	.	TRBJ1-2	15	CASSATGLRGDGYTF	TGTGCCAGCTCGGCCACAGGGCTTCGGGGTGATGGCTACACCTTC
TRBV27	.	.	TRBJ2-7	10	CASSPLVQYF	TGTGCCAGCAGTCCCCTTGTGCAGTACTTC
TRBV9	.	.	TRBJ2-3	14	CASSPRSKTDTQYF	TGTGCCAGCAGCCCCCGGTCTAAAACTGATACGCAGTATTTT
TRBV5-1	.	.	TRBJ2-3	16	CASSFYPQSSTDTQYF	TGCGCCAGCAGCTTCTATCCCCAATCTAGCACAGATACGCAGTATTTT
TRBV5-6	few	.	TRBJ1-2	11	CASSLDRVYTF	TGTGCCAGCAGCTTGGACAGAGTCTACACCTTC
TRBV9	.	TRBD2	TRBJ2-7	15	CASSVSSGGIYEQYF	TGTGCCAGCAGCGTCAGTAGCGGGGGGATTTACGAGCAGTACTTC
TRBV28	.	TRBD1	TRBJ2-5	15	CASISGQEYQETQYF	TGTGCCAGCATCTCAGGACAGGAATACCAAGAGACCCAGTACTTC
TRBV30	.	.	TRBJ1-1	14	CAWSGQEGGLEAFF	TGTGCCTGGAGTGGTCAGGAAGGAGGACTAGAAGCTTTCTTT
TRBV5-8	.	.	TRBJ1-2	14	CASSGGSKVHGYTF	TGTGCCAGCAGTGGAGGGTCGAAGGTCCATGGCTACACCTTC
TRBV4-1	.	.	TRBJ2-5	14	CASSQLLTEETQYF	TGCGCCAGCAGCCAGTTACTGACAGAAGAGACCCAGTACTTC
TRBV4-3	.	.	TRBJ1-2	14	CASSPTLSNYGYTF	TGCGCCAGCAGCCCTACTCTGAGTAACTATGGCTACACCTTC
TRBV30	few	.	TRBJ1-5	14	CAWSVDSGNQPQHF	TGTGCCTGGAGTGTTGACAGCGGCAATCAGCCCCAGCATTTT
TRBV28	once	.	TRBJ2-7	17	CASSLFAWTENTYEQYF	TGTGCCAGCAGTTTATTTGCGTGGACAGAGAACACCTACGAGCAGTACTTC
TRBV27	.	TRBD1	TRBJ1-3	14	CASSWTGEGNTIYF	TGTGCCAGCAGTTGGACAGGGGAAGGAAACACCATATATTTT
TRBV6-5	.	TRBD1	TRBJ1-6	14	CASSYGTDNSPLHF	TGTGCCAGCAGTTACGGGACAGATAATTCACCCCTCCACTTT
TRBV19	once	.	TRBJ1-2	17	CASSITSRGARDYGYTF	TGTGCCAGTAGTATAACGTCTCGGGGGGCCAGGGACTATGGCTACACCTTC
TRBV10-1	.	.	TRBJ2-3	15	CASSDVSPDTDTQYF	TGCGCCAGCAGTGATGTGAGCCCCGACACAGATACGCAGTATTTT
TRBV28	.	.	TRBJ2-2	18	CASSLGGLTPPHTGELFF	TGTGCCAGCAGTTTAGGGGGCTTGACTCCCCCCCACACCGGGGAGCTGTTTTTT
TRBV27	.	.	TRBJ2-7	14	CASSFMGAEHEQYF	TGTGCCAGCAGTTTTATGGGGGCTGAGCACGAGCAGTACTTC
TRBV4-3	.	.	TRBJ2-2	16	CASSQDPPANTGELFF	TGCGCCAGCAGCCAAGATCCCCCAGCGAACACCGGGGAGCTGTTTTTT
TRBV10-1	.	TRBD2	TRBJ2-7	13	CASSDSGTNEQYF	TGCGCCAGCAGTGATTCCGGGACTAACGAGCAGTACTTC
TRBV30	.	TRBD1	TRBJ2-2	14	CAWSTGGAGGELFF	TGTGCCTGGAGTACAGGGGGCGCGGGCGGGGAGCTGTTTTTT
TRBV19	few	TRBD1	TRBJ1-1	15	CASSTSDRGITEAFF	TGTGCCAGTAGTACATCGGACAGGGGAATAACTGAAGCTTTCTTT
TRBV7-9	few	.	TRBJ2-3	16	CASSLDLGTSTDTQYF	TGTGCCAGCAGCTTAGACCTCGGTACTAGCACAGATACGCAGTATTTT
TRBV6-5	.	TRBD1	TRBJ1-2	14	CASSDGTANYGYTF	TGTGCCAGCAGTGACGGGACAGCTAACTATGGCTACACCTTC
TRBV6-5	.	.	TRBJ2-7	15	CASSTDSDIPYEQYF	TGTGCCAGCAGTACTGACAGCGACATACCCTACGAGCAGTACTTC
TRBV5-1	.	TRBD1	TRBJ1-2	16	CASSFPGTGETYGYTF	TGCGCCAGCAGCTTCCCCGGGACAGGGGAGACCTATGGCTACACCTTC
TRBV27	.	.	TRBJ1-6	12	CASSYRGAPLHF	TGTGCCAGCAGTTATCGGGGAGCACCCCTCCACTTT
TRBV5-1	.	TRBD1	TRBJ2-2	16	CASSLGQGLNTGELFF	TGCGCCAGCAGCTTGGGACAGGGGTTGAACACCGGGGAGCTGTTTTTT
TRBV4-1	once	.	TRBJ1-2	14	CASSQDPGNYGYTF	TGCGCCAGCAGCCAAGACCCAGGAAACTATGGCTACACCTTC
TRBV5-5	.	.	TRBJ1-1	15	CASSLFLGLNTEAFF	TGTGCCAGCAGCTTGTTTCTTGGCCTGAACACTGAAGCTTTCTTT
TRBV2	few	.	TRBJ2-1	14	CASSPGSSYNEQFF	TGTGCCAGCAGTCCGGGGAGCTCCTACAATGAGCAGTTCTTC
TRBV19	.	.	TRBJ2-3	16	CASTSRTVRLTDTQYF	TGTGCCAGTACTTCGAGGACAGTCAGGCTCACAGATACGCAGTATTTT
TRBV4-1	.	TRBD1	TRBJ2-2	17	CASSHSNRDRGSGELFF	TGCGCCAGCAGCCATAGCAACCGGGACAGGGGTTCCGGGGAGCTGTTTTTT
TRBV6-1	.	.	TRBJ2-7	13	CASSEGHSYEQYF	TGTGCCAGCAGTGAGGGACACTCCTACGAGCAGTACTTC
TRBV28	once	TRBD1	TRBJ1-5	14	CASSLRGQRQPQHF	TGTGCCAGCAGTTTAAGGGGGCAACGACAGCCCCAGCATTTT
TRBV2	.	TRBD1	TRBJ1-5	16	CASSVSLDRGIQPQHF	TGTGCCAGCAGTGTCTCCCTAGACAGGGGCATTCAGCCCCAGCATTTT
TRBV19	.	TRBD1	TRBJ2-1	17	CASSTPTGTDRYNEQFF	TGTGCCAGTAGTACCCCCACCGGGACAGATAGGTACAATGAGCAGTTCTTC
TRBV9	once	.	TRBJ2-1	15	CASSVEEVYYNEQFF	TGTGCCAGCAGCGTAGAGGAGGTCTACTACAATGAGCAGTTCTTC
TRBV6-5	.	TRBD2	TRBJ2-7	15	CASSYGTSGSYEQYF	TGTGCCAGCAGTTACGGGACTAGCGGGAGCTACGAGCAGTACTTC
TRBV27	.	TRBD2	TRBJ2-6	17	CASSFGGGSYGANVLTF	TGTGCCAGCAGTTTCGGGGGAGGGTCGTATGGGGCCAACGTCCTGACTTTC
TRBV6-5	.	.	TRBJ2-7	16	CASSSPNWRPGDEQYF	TGTGCCAGCAGTTCCCCAAACTGGCGTCCAGGGGACGAGCAGTACTTC
TRBV7-2	.	TRBD2	TRBJ2-7	15	CASSLGGGISYEQYF	TGTGCCAGCAGCTTAGGCGGGGGGATCTCCTACGAGCAGTACTTC
TRBV7-9	.	.	TRBJ1-1	13	CASRAFENTEAFF	TGTGCCAGCAGGGCCTTTGAAAACACTGAAGCTTTCTTT